This TCR beta chain derives from a study of prognosis after radiotherapy for stage I lung cancer. From genomic DNA, TCR beta CDR3 was amplified by two-round multiplex PCR. It was primers specific to each TRBV and TRBJ gene that first-round PCR used. TCRdb analysed the multiplex PCR reads with MiXCR anew, one entry per CDR3 protein. The repertoire consists of about 36,000 distinct CDR3 sequences, with 30% to 35% occurring once and the leading ten covering 25% to 30%. Germline CDR1 reads MNHNS; CDR2 reads SASEGT. The CDR3 is 13 residues long. V lost 7 bases and J 7 bases, leaving 16 bases between the germline ends.

V gene TRBV6-1 combines with J gene TRBJ2-5, with D perhaps TRBD1 (6 bases). Sample: PBMCs, taken before or after stereotactic body radiation therapy (not recorded which). This sequence was found in a donor at least 50 years old with non-small cell lung cancer. In nucleotides, the CDR3 is TGTGCCAGCATCCAGGGGTCGTCCTGGACCCAGTACTTC. Encoded protein: CASIQGSSWTQYF.